The 24 T cell receptor beta chains given below trace back to one sample, sequenced in a study of cytomegalovirus exposure and HLA in healthy donors. The PCR contained 60 Vbeta and 13 Jbeta primers. Repertoires were generated with immunoSEQ multiplex PCR, while TCRdb's copy carries only in-frame clones and drops some. In the table there are a few hundred thousand clones, about nine tenths of which are singletons. What was sequenced was PBMCs. The origin of the receptors is a girl aged 2-9 years in good health and CMV-seronegative.

V is TRBV5-1 and J is TRBJ1-1, with no clear D. Germline V gives CDR1 SGHRS, CDR2 YFSETQ. The CDR3 has 12 residues. V lost 3 bases and J lost 6, with 9 bases in between. The chain's CDR3 is CASSSRGPEAFF. The CDR3 region has the DNA TGCGCCAGCAGCTCAAGAGGCCCTGAAGCTTTCTTT.

This chain connects TRBV14 to TRBJ2-2; TRBD1 is a possible D gene (6 bases). The CDR3 length is 13 residues. The germline V gene encodes CDR1 SGHDN and CDR2 FVKESK. V dropped 4 bases and J dropped 6 bases, with 9 bases sitting between them. The CDR3 sequence is CASSRYRAGELFF. CDR3 in DNA: TGTGCCAGCAGCCGCTACAGGGCCGGGGAGCTGTTTTTT.

V and J are TRBV11-2 and TRBJ1-1; D unresolved. Trimming removed 1 base at V and 0 bases at J, with 9 bases between. This CDR3 region has 15 residues. The germline CDR1 and CDR2 sequences are SGHAT and FQNNGV. The CDR3 spells CASSLAPQMNTEAFF. The CDR3 DNA reads TGTGCCAGCAGCTTAGCCCCCCAGATGAACACTGAAGCTTTCTTT.

The rearrangement joins TRBV19 to TRBJ2-1; 7 nucleotides line up with TRBD2. V was clipped by 1 base and J by 6 bases; unmatched bases: 0. The germline CDR1 and CDR2 sequences are LNHDA and SQIVND (reference sequence). The CDR3 contains 13 residues. CDR3 coding DNA: TGTGCCAGTAGTATAGCTAGCGGCAATGAGCAGTTCTTC. Residues: CASSIASGNEQFF. Supplemented by reference TRBV19 and TRBJ2-1, the full variable domain reads DGGITQSPKYLFRKEGQNVTLSCEQNLNHDAMYWYRQDPGQGLRLIYYSQIVNDFQKGDIAEGYSVSREKKESFPLTVTSAQKNPTAFYLCASSIASGNEQFFGPGTRLTVL.

This clone has more than one count but fewer than ten. CDR3: CASSWGGGGFSFNQPQHF. The CDR3 coding sequence is TGTGCCAGCAGCTGGGGCGGGGGCGGATTTTCGTTCAATCAGCCCCAGCATTTT. This chain uses TRBV2 with TRBJ1-5; D perhaps matches TRBD1 (6 bases). Germline lookup yields CDR1 SNHLY and CDR2 FYNNEI. V lost 6 bases and J 3 bases, leaving 24 bases between the germline ends. This CDR3 has 18 residues.

This clone was detected once. The rearrangement uses TRBV2 and TRBJ2-7, with D tentatively TRBD2 (5 bases). The germline V gene has CDR1 SNHLY and CDR2 FYNNEI. The ends were cut back, 6 bases at V and 4 bases at J, with 13 bases in the middle. This CDR3 is 13 amino acids long. The CDR3 loop is CASRGDGLYEQYF. The CDR3 coding sequence is TGTGCCAGCAGGGGAGATGGCCTTTACGAGCAGTACTTC.

The CDR3 DNA reads as TGCGCCAGCAGCTTTTCGGACGCGGGAGAGGGCACCGGGGAGCTGTTTTTT. Translated: CASSFSDAGEGTGELFF. The chain employs TRBV5-1 and TRBJ2-2, with 7 bases matching TRBD2. Unmatched junction bases numbered 11, after V lost 2 bases and J lost 4 bases. The CDR3 totals 17 residues. The germline gives CDR1 SGHRS, CDR2 YFSETQ.

The gene calls are TRBV27 and TRBJ2-5, with TRBD2 identical over 7 bases. J lost 1 base, V lost 5 bases, and 10 bases had no gene match. The CDR3 is 16 residues long. CDR1 and CDR2 (germline): MNHEY, SMNVEV (reference sequence). CDR3 nucleotides: TGTGCCAGCAGTGCGGGGGTTCTTCTTATCCAAGAGACCCAGTACTTC. It encodes CASSAGVLLIQETQYF.

This rearrangement joins TRBV30 to TRBJ2-2; D not resolved. Germline lookup yields CDR1 GTSNPN and CDR2 SVGIG (reference sequence). The CDR3 length is 15 residues. In DNA form, the CDR3 reads TGTGCTGTACGAACCTGGCGAGGAAACACCGGGGAGCTGTTTTTT. Its protein is CAVRTWRGNTGELFF. The variable domain in full, completed from reference TRBV30 and TRBJ2-2, reads SQTIHQWPATLVQPVGSPLSLECTVEGTSNPNLYWYRQAAGRGLQLLFYSVGIGQISSEVPQNLSASRPQDRQFILSSKKLLLSDSGFYLCAVRTWRGNTGELFFGEGSRLTVL.

The chain couples TRBV5-1 to TRBJ2-7; D might be TRBD1 (6 bases). Germline CDR1 and CDR2: SGHRS and YFSETQ. The CDR3 is 16 amino acids. V lost 3 bases to trimming and J lost 2 bases, with 18 bases between them. The CDR3 nucleotides read TGCGCCAGCAGCTCCTCCGGGACACCAGGACCCTACGAGCAGTACTTC. Translated, it gives CASSSSGTPGPYEQYF.

The rearrangement joins TRBV6-1 to TRBJ2-7; D is undetermined. The CDR3 covers 13 residues. Trimming cost V 7 bases and J 3 bases, with 13 bases left between them. Germline values: CDR1 MNHNS, CDR2 SASEGT. The CDR3 sequence is CASTPTLGYEQYF. CDR3 in DNA: TGTGCCAGCACCCCCACCCTCGGCTACGAGCAGTACTTC.

The rearrangement links TRBV30 to TRBJ2-5; possibly TRBD2 for D (6 bases). V was clipped by 1 base and J by 4 bases, with 13 bases between them. CDR1 is GTSNPN, CDR2 SVGIG, per germline (reference sequence). This CDR3 has 14 amino acids. The DNA for the CDR3 is TGTGCCTGGAGTGGCGGAGGGAAAGGAGAGACCCAGTACTTC. It is translated as CAWSGGGKGETQYF.

Points on this clone: Because it lacks the conserved phenylalanine or tryptophan at the end, this CDR3 is likely a read error. J is TRBJ2-4 and V is TRBV4-1; no firm D call. Germline values: CDR1 MGHRA, CDR2 YSYEKL. With 1 base removed from V and 0 bases from J, the gap between germline ends came to 16 bases. The CDR3 is made up of 18 amino acids. In DNA form, the CDR3 reads TGCGCCAGCAGCCAAGTGATGATGGCCGCCGTAGCCAAAAACATTCAGTACCTC. This encodes CASSQVMMAAVAKNIQYL.

The J gene is TRBJ2-1, the V gene TRBV29-1, with D unclear. Trimming stripped 5 bases from V and 1 base from J, with 6 bases between. Germline assignment: CDR1 SQVTM and CDR2 ANQGSEA. CDR3 length: 12 residues. The CDR3 loop reads CSVRVSYNEQFF. The CDR3 DNA is TGCAGCGTTCGAGTTTCCTACAATGAGCAGTTCTTC.

This rearrangement joins TRBV21-1 to TRBJ2-1; the table gives TRBD2 as D, unverified against the DNA. TRBV21-1 is a pseudogene. CDR3 length: 17 amino acids. The DNA for the CDR3 is TGTGCCAGCAGCAAAGGGCCTCCTAGCGGGGGGAAGGGTGAGCAGTTCTTC. Translation: CASSKGPPSGGKGEQFF.

The V gene is TRBV5-1, the J gene TRBJ2-1, with 10 bases matching TRBD2. Germline V CDR1 and CDR2: SGHRS, YFSETQ. This CDR3 comprises 16 residues. V lost 0 bases and J lost 6; bases outside the gene matches: 6. This CDR3 is CASSLGGTSAVNEQFF. CDR3 coding DNA: TGCGCCAGCAGCTTGGGGGGGACTAGCGCTGTCAATGAGCAGTTCTTC.

V gene TRBV25-1 combines with J gene TRBJ2-5; 8 bases agree with TRBD1. The last part of the DNA fits TRBJ2-7 better; the J call may be wrong. This CDR3 comprises 15 residues. CDR1 and CDR2 (germline): MGHDK, SYGVNS. This CDR3 reads CASRPGQASSYEQYF. CDR3 bases: TGTGCCAGCAGACCGGGACAGGCTAGCTCCTACGAGCAGTACTTC.

The J gene is TRBJ1-4, the V gene TRBV14; D remains ambiguous. This CDR3 contains 15 residues. Trimming pared 4 bases from V and 0 bases from J, leaving 9 bases between. Germline V lookup: CDR1 SGHDN, CDR2 FVKESK. The CDR3 DNA reads as TGTGCCAGCAGCCTATATGGAGCAACTAATGAAAAACTGTTTTTT. It is translated as CASSLYGATNEKLFF.

V gene TRBV9 combines with J gene TRBJ1-2; weak D call: TRBD1 (6 bases). The germline V gene has CDR1 SGDLS and CDR2 YYNGEE. The CDR3 extends over 15 amino acids. Trimming pared 0 bases from V and 5 bases from J, leaving 14 bases between. The CDR3 is CASSVEGRGKYGYTF. CDR3 sequence (DNA): TGTGCCAGCAGCGTAGAAGGCAGGGGAAAATATGGCTACACCTTC. Based on the CDR3 plus reference TRBV9 and TRBJ1-2, the full variable domain is DSGVTQTPKHLITATGQRVTLRCSPRSGDLSVYWYQQSLDQGLQFLIQYYNGEERAKGNILERFSAQQFPDLHSELNLSSLELGDSALYFCASSVEGRGKYGYTFGSGTRLTVV.

V and J are TRBV2 and TRBJ1-2, with D perhaps TRBD1 (6 bases). Germline CDR1 SNHLY, CDR2 FYNNEI. CDR3 length equals 12 residues. The V and J ends lost 8 bases and 8 bases respectively, with 15 bases between them. In DNA form, the CDR3 reads TGTGCCAGCCTCAAAGGGGGGGCCGGCTACACCTTC. This sequence encodes CASLKGGAGYTF.

The V gene is TRBV19, the J gene TRBJ1-2, with D unresolved. This CDR3 is 13 amino acids long. Germline V CDR1 and CDR2: LNHDA, SQIVND (reference sequence). Trimming removed 1 base from V and 9 bases from J, with 12 bases in between. This chain's CDR3 is CASSIGAGGSYTF. CDR3 DNA: TGTGCCAGTAGTATAGGTGCGGGAGGGAGCTACACCTTC.

The rearrangement links TRBV25-1 to TRBJ1-4; 8 nucleotides match TRBD1. The CDR3 contains 16 residues. The germline gives CDR1 MGHDK, CDR2 SYGVNS. V dropped 4 bases and J dropped 2; count of bases not matched to a gene: 6. Here the CDR3 DNA reads TGTGCCAGCAGTGGACAGGGGATCGCTACTAATGAAAAACTGTTTTTT. Amino acids: CASSGQGIATNEKLFF.

The chain carries TRBV2 and TRBJ2-1; 8 bases agree with TRBD1. The CDR3 contains 14 residues. V shed 6 bases, J shed 7 bases, and the junction held 8 bases outside the gene matches. Germline V gives CDR1 SNHLY, CDR2 FYNNEI. The CDR3 reads CASRSQGAGNEQFF. The CDR3, as DNA: TGTGCCAGCAGGTCCCAGGGGGCAGGGAATGAGCAGTTCTTC.

This sequence joins TRBV20-1 and TRBJ2-3; D remains unclear. Germline loops: CDR1 DFQATT, CDR2 SNEGSKA (reference sequence). This CDR3 has 11 residues. Trimming cost V 6 bases and J 8 bases, with 12 bases left between them. The CDR3 spells CSATVFGTQYF. The CDR3 nucleotides are TGCAGTGCCACAGTTTTCGGTACGCAGTATTTT.